This T cell receptor (beta chain) is from a study of response to subunit inactivated influenza vaccine. V lost 1 base and J 1 base, leaving 21 bases between the germline ends. Germline V gene lookup returns CDR1 SGHRS and CDR2 YFSETQ. The CDR3 runs 19 residues. TCRdb processed the RT-PCR reads anew with MiXCR; each CDR3 protein has one entry. The sample has over 400,000 distinct CDR3 sequences, over 10% seen once. Study-level results: Each seasonal flu vaccination may recruit only limited new T cells, authors suggested.

There are many counts of this clonotype. The antigen is unknown. The TCR sequence derives from a man aged 50 or older who received an inactivated influenza vaccine. The genes are TRBV5-1 and TRBJ2-1; the D gene is possibly TRBD1 (5 bases). The material sequenced was PBMCs from blood, taken more than 35 days after vaccination. In nucleotides, the CDR3 is TGCGCCAGCAGCTTGTCACCTTCTTCAGGGTCCCTTTCCTACAATGAGCAGTTCTTC. Residues: CASSLSPSSGSLSYNEQFF.